A single sample is the source of the 32 T cell receptor beta chains below, sequenced in a study of blood T cell repertoires in COVID-19. Generated by immunoSEQ multiplex PCR, the TCRdb table keeps only in-frame clones and is missing some. The sample holds 200,000 to 300,000 clones, 88% seen once. Sequencing was performed on peripheral blood. The receptors stem from a human donor in a cohort sampled during active COVID-19.

The J gene is TRBJ1-1, the V gene TRBV29-1; D remains unclear. CDR3 length: 13 amino acids. Germline lookup yields CDR1 SQVTM and CDR2 ANQGSEA. CDR3 DNA: TGCACCACCTCGGGGTCGGAGGCCACTGAAGCTTTCTTT. Translating it yields CTTSGSEATEAFF. Full variable domain (outside the CDR3, taken from reference TRBV29-1 and TRBJ1-1): SAVISQKPSRDICQRGTSLTIQCQVDSQVTMMFWYRQQPGQSLTLIATANQGSEATYESGFVIDKFPISRPNLTFSTLTVSNMSPEDSSIYLCTTSGSEATEAFFGQGTRLTVV.

The rearrangement uses TRBV9 and TRBJ2-1, with TRBD2 identical over 8 bases. This CDR3 has 16 amino acids. V lost 4 bases to trimming and J lost 2 bases; unmatched junction nucleotides: 8. Germline CDR1 is SGDLS and CDR2 is YYNGEE. The CDR3 protein is CASSPSGGATYNEQFF. For the CDR3, the DNA is TGTGCCAGCAGCCCCTCGGGGGGGGCTACCTACAATGAGCAGTTCTTC.

This clone is a singleton in its sample. V and J are TRBV4-1 and TRBJ2-2, with a tentative D call TRBD1 (6 bases). This CDR3 is built from 18 residues. Per the germline V gene, CDR1 is MGHRA and CDR2 is YSYEKL. V was trimmed by 3 bases and J by 1 base, leaving 18 bases between them. This CDR3 is CASSHPIGGQKNTGELFF. The CDR3 region has the DNA TGCGCCAGCAGCCACCCAATCGGAGGACAGAAGAACACCGGGGAGCTGTTTTTT.

The genes are TRBV19 and TRBJ1-1; D is perhaps TRBD1 (5 bases). The V end lost 3 bases, the J end lost 4 bases, and 12 bases lay between the germline ends. CDR3 length: 14 residues. Germline V gene data show CDR1 as LNHDA and CDR2 as SQIVND (reference sequence). CDR3 nucleotides: TGTGCCAGTAGTATCCCAGACAGCTCCACTGAAGCTTTCTTT. It translates to CASSIPDSSTEAFF. The full variable domain, its missing parts supplied by reference TRBV19 and TRBJ1-1, is DGGITQSPKYLFRKEGQNVTLSCEQNLNHDAMYWYRQDPGQGLRLIYYSQIVNDFQKGDIAEGYSVSREKKESFPLTVTSAQKNPTAFYLCASSIPDSSTEAFFGQGTRLTVV.

This chain connects TRBV28 to TRBJ1-5; D unclear. Per germline, CDR1 MDHEN and CDR2 SYDVKM. V lost 7 bases and J lost 6, with 19 bases in between. This CDR3 is built from 15 residues. The CDR3 sequence is CASTETEGWGQPQHF. In DNA form, the CDR3 reads TGTGCCAGCACCGAGACGGAGGGCTGGGGTCAGCCCCAGCATTTT.

This chain joins TRBV19 and TRBJ2-7; 8 bases map to TRBD2. The V segment lost 7 bases and the J segment 3 bases; nucleotides outside the gene matches: 11. The CDR3 extends over 15 amino acids. In germline, CDR1 is LNHDA, CDR2 SQIVND (reference sequence). The CDR3 DNA sequence: TGTGCCAGTACGGTCGGGGGGGGTTGGGTCTACGAGCAGTACTTC. Translation gives CASTVGGGWVYEQYF.

This rearrangement joins TRBV7-2 to TRBJ2-7, with D unclear. This CDR3 has 13 amino acids. The germline V and J ends were trimmed by 5 bases and 1 base, with 9 bases remaining between them. The germline V gene has CDR1 SGHTA and CDR2 FQGNSA. The CDR3 bases are TGTGCCAGCAGCGCGGTGCGATCCTACGAGCAGTACTTC. Its protein product is CASSAVRSYEQYF.

V usage is TRBV24-1 and J usage is TRBJ1-2, with D possibly being TRBD1 (5 bases). V lost 4 bases, J lost 8 bases, and 10 bases lay in between. The germline V gene encodes CDR1 KGHDR and CDR2 SFDVKD. The CDR3 sequence is 12 residues long. The CDR3 nucleotides are TGTGCCACCAGTGACCCCCGACAGGGCTACACCTTC. Amino acids: CATSDPRQGYTF.

This chain uses TRBV4-3 with TRBJ2-7; no clear D. The germline gives CDR1 LGHNA, CDR2 YSLEER. V lost 1 base, J lost 6 bases, and 19 bases lay in between. This CDR3 is built from 16 residues. The CDR3 DNA reads as TGCGCCAGCAGCCAAGGGGTGGCATCGGAGCTGGCCGAGCAGTACTTC. Protein: CASSQGVASELAEQYF.

The J gene is TRBJ2-7, the V gene TRBV13; TRBD2 matches 7 bases. The CDR3 sequence is 16 residues long. V lost 2 bases, J lost 4 bases, and 11 bases stayed unmatched. Germline V CDR1 and CDR2: PRHDT, FYEKMQ (reference sequence). The CDR3 here is CASSLNPGEGHYEQYF. DNA of the CDR3: TGTGCCAGCAGCTTAAACCCTGGGGAGGGGCATTACGAGCAGTACTTC.

V and J are TRBV19 and TRBJ2-7, with D possibly TRBD1 on 6 matching bases. V gave up 8 bases and J gave up 2 bases, with 13 bases separating them. This CDR3 has 13 amino acids. CDR1 and CDR2 from the germline V gene are LNHDA and SQIVND (reference sequence). CDR3 amino acids: CASQGPGAYEQYF. The CDR3 DNA reads as TGTGCCAGTCAGGGTCCAGGGGCCTACGAGCAGTACTTC.

The chain has TRBV19 and TRBJ1-1, with a weak D call TRBD1 (5 bases). The CDR3 totals 14 residues. Germline CDR1 and CDR2: LNHDA and SQIVND (reference sequence). The V gene lost 5 bases and the J gene lost 4 bases, with 14 bases spanning the gap. For the CDR3, the DNA is TGTGCCAGTAGTTTAAACGGGGGGAGCACTGAAGCTTTCTTT. Translated, it gives CASSLNGGSTEAFF. The variable domain in full, with the rest retrieved from reference TRBV19 and TRBJ1-1, is DGGITQSPKYLFRKEGQNVTLSCEQNLNHDAMYWYRQDPGQGLRLIYYSQIVNDFQKGDIAEGYSVSREKKESFPLTVTSAQKNPTAFYLCASSLNGGSTEAFFGQGTRLTVV.

The rearrangement links TRBV28 to TRBJ2-7; 14 nucleotides match TRBD2. V shed 5 bases and J 3 bases; nucleotides not matched to a gene: 6. CDR3 length: 16 amino acids. From germline, CDR1 is MDHEN and CDR2 SYDVKM. The DNA of the CDR3 is TGTGCCAGCAGTCCGGGACTAGCGGGGGAGTTCTACGAGCAGTACTTC. Translation: CASSPGLAGEFYEQYF.

The chain is built from TRBV27 and TRBJ1-5; 10 nucleotides align to TRBD1. The J segment lost 3 bases and the V segment lost 5 bases, leaving 7 bases of the junction unmatched. The CDR3 length is 16 residues. Germline V lookup: CDR1 MNHEY, CDR2 SMNVEV (reference sequence). DNA of the CDR3: TGTGCCAGCAGTAGACAGGGGGCGCGGTACAATCAGCCCCAGCATTTT. It specifies CASSRQGARYNQPQHF.

This chain links TRBV27 with TRBJ1-2, with TRBD1 as a possible D gene (6 bases). This CDR3 comprises 13 residues. V lost 6 bases and J 6 bases, leaving 14 bases between the germline ends. Germline V lookup: CDR1 MNHEY, CDR2 SMNVEV (reference sequence). The CDR3 DNA sequence: TGTGCCAGCAGCGATGGGGGGGCCCATGGCTACACCTTC. Translating it yields CASSDGGAHGYTF.

This chain joins TRBV10-3 and TRBJ2-5; possibly TRBD1 for D (6 bases). The germline V gene encodes CDR1 ENHRY and CDR2 SYGVKD. This CDR3 is 14 amino acids long. V was shortened by 8 bases and J by 0 bases, with 13 bases between the two germline ends. The CDR3 loop is CAIRAGANQETQYF. CDR3 bases: TGTGCCATCCGGGCAGGGGCGAACCAAGAGACCCAGTACTTC.

The rearrangement links TRBV30 to TRBJ2-7; 8 bases align to TRBD2. Germline loops: CDR1 GTSNPN, CDR2 SVGIG (reference sequence). The CDR3 is made up of 16 amino acids. Trimming cost V 2 bases and J 3 bases; bases outside gene matches: 12. The CDR3 is CAWSPREGMGIYEQYF. The CDR3 region has the DNA TGTGCCTGGAGTCCCCGGGAGGGGATGGGCATCTACGAGCAGTACTTC.

V usage is TRBV7-3 and J usage is TRBJ2-6; D is uncertain. The germline V gene has CDR1 SGHTA and CDR2 FQGTGA. Trimming took off 1 base at V and 0 bases at J, with 13 bases between the two ends. There are 18 residues in the CDR3. CDR3: CASSLMAVPDSGANVLTF. CDR3 DNA sequence: TGTGCCAGCAGCTTAATGGCAGTGCCCGACTCTGGGGCCAACGTCCTGACTTTC.

This clone was counted only a few times. The chain is built from TRBV11-2 and TRBJ2-7; D possibly corresponds to TRBD2 (5 bases). There are 12 residues in the CDR3. Germline lookup yields CDR1 SGHAT and CDR2 FQNNGV. Between the trimmed V and J ends, which lost 10 bases and 3 bases, there was a span of 13 bases. In DNA form, the CDR3 reads TGTGCCACTTCGGCTAGCCACTACGAGCAGTACTTC. Its translation: CATSASHYEQYF.

This chain links TRBV7-2 with TRBJ2-7; 7 positions match TRBD2. CDR1 SGHTA and CDR2 FQGNSA come from the germline V gene. With V trimmed by 2 bases and J by 2 bases, 6 bases remained unmatched. The CDR3 contains 15 residues. CDR3 residues: CASSLFSGAAYEQYF. The CDR3 nucleotides read TGTGCCAGCAGCTTATTCAGCGGGGCCGCCTACGAGCAGTACTTC.

This clone has just one count. The chain is built from TRBV19 and TRBJ1-1, with a tentative D call TRBD1 (6 bases). Germline CDR1 is LNHDA and CDR2 is SQIVND (reference sequence). The ends were cut back, 3 bases at V and 4 bases at J, with 12 bases in the middle. This CDR3 has 14 residues. The CDR3 spells CASSINRAGTEAFF. Here the CDR3 DNA reads TGTGCCAGTAGTATTAACAGGGCTGGCACTGAAGCTTTCTTT.

The J gene is TRBJ2-7, the V gene TRBV7-8; 8 nucleotides agree with TRBD2. This CDR3 has 16 amino acids. The ends lost 1 base at V and 6 bases at J; junction bases unmatched: 11. Germline-derived CDR1 and CDR2 are SGHVS and FQNEAQ. CDR3 protein: CASSLDPRTSSLEQYF. The CDR3 bases are TGTGCCAGCAGCTTAGATCCACGGACTAGCTCGCTCGAGCAGTACTTC. The whole variable domain, filled in from reference TRBV7-8 and TRBJ2-7, reads GAGVSQSPRYKVAKRGQDVALRCDPISGHVSLFWYQQALGQGPEFLTYFQNEAQLDKSGLPSDRFFAERPEGSVSTLKIQRTQQEDSAVYLCASSLDPRTSSLEQYFGPGTRLTVT.

V is TRBV27 and J is TRBJ2-1; the match to TRBD2 covers 12 bases. V gave up 4 bases and J gave up 0 bases; unmatched junction bases: 4. Germline loops: CDR1 MNHEY, CDR2 SMNVEV (reference sequence). The CDR3 covers 17 residues. The CDR3 protein is CASSWETSGSSYNEQFF. DNA of the CDR3: TGTGCCAGCAGTTGGGAGACTAGCGGGAGCTCCTACAATGAGCAGTTCTTC.

A few counts support this clone. The chain recombines TRBV5-6 with TRBJ2-3; 7 bases are shared with TRBD2. CDR1 and CDR2 (germline): SGHDT, YYEEEE. This CDR3 contains 13 residues. Trimming at V came to 6 bases and at J to 5 bases, leaving 6 bases not matched to a gene. The CDR3 loop is CASNSGTEDTQYF. The CDR3 DNA is TGTGCCAGCAACAGCGGGACGGAAGATACGCAGTATTTT.

The chain combines TRBV6-5 with TRBJ1-6, with TRBD1 identical over 8 bases. This CDR3 region has 15 residues. Germline V gene data show CDR1 as MNHEY and CDR2 as SVGAGI. V shed 5 bases and J 8 bases; nucleotides not matched to a gene: 8. The CDR3 sequence: CASSLDRAVDSPLHF. CDR3 in DNA: TGTGCCAGCAGTCTGGACAGGGCGGTGGATTCACCCCTCCACTTT.

This chain joins TRBV7-9 and TRBJ2-5; 8 bases align to TRBD1. Germline trimming cut 6 bases from V and 4 bases from J; bases unmatched to any gene: 7. The CDR3 totals 14 residues. Germline CDR1 SEHNR, CDR2 FQNEAQ (reference sequence). The CDR3 sequence: CASRPGQGGETQYF. The CDR3 region has the DNA TGTGCCAGCAGACCTGGACAGGGAGGAGAGACCCAGTACTTC.

The chain combines TRBV20-1 with TRBJ2-7; 7 bases align to TRBD1. In germline, CDR1 is DFQATT, CDR2 SNEGSKA (reference sequence). This CDR3 is 11 amino acids long. J lost 6 bases, V lost 6 bases, and 5 bases had no gene match. The chain's CDR3 is CSANRGSEQYF. The CDR3 region has the DNA TGCAGTGCGAACAGGGGCTCCGAGCAGTACTTC.

The V gene is TRBV28, the J gene TRBJ1-1, with 10 bases fitting TRBD1. CDR1 is MDHEN, CDR2 SYDVKM, per germline. J was trimmed by 5 bases and V by 5 bases; bases with no gene match: 5. This CDR3 comprises 14 residues. CDR3: CASSGTGVRTEAFF. As DNA, the CDR3 is TGTGCCAGCAGTGGGACAGGGGTGAGAACTGAAGCTTTCTTT.

This chain uses TRBV13 with TRBJ2-3; 8 bases align to TRBD2. CDR3 length: 14 amino acids. J was trimmed by 6 bases and V by 5 bases; bases with no gene match: 7. Germline loops: CDR1 PRHDT, CDR2 FYEKMQ (reference sequence). This chain's CDR3 is CASSRSGVGDTQYF. The CDR3, as DNA: TGTGCCAGCAGCCGTAGCGGGGTTGGGGATACGCAGTATTTT.

About this clone: The germline gene is not matched at one end of the junction; a read error may be the cause. The rearrangement uses TRBV7-2 and TRBJ2-5; 9 bases match TRBD2. This CDR3 is 16 amino acids long. CDR1 is SGHTA and CDR2 is FQGNSA in the germline V gene. The CDR3 here is CASTLLGGGARETQYF. CDR3 nucleotides: TGTGCCAGCACCTTACTAGGCGGGGGGGCCCGAGAGACCCAGTACTTC.

This clone was counted only a few times. The gene calls are TRBV6-4 and TRBJ1-2; TRBD1 matches at 9 bases. Germline loops: CDR1 MRHNA, CDR2 SNTAGT. V shed 5 bases, J shed 5 bases, and the junction held 9 bases outside the gene matches. This CDR3 is built from 15 residues. CDR3 coding DNA: TGTGCCAGCAGTCCCGGGACAGGGACGAATTATGGCTACACCTTC. Protein: CASSPGTGTNYGYTF.

This chain uses TRBV7-9 with TRBJ1-1; the D gene is possibly TRBD1 (5 bases). Germline CDR1 reads SEHNR; CDR2 reads FQNEAQ (reference sequence). The CDR3 is 15 residues long. V was shortened by 4 bases and J by 5 bases, with 17 bases between the two germline ends. CDR3 protein: CASSSTGGSGTEAFF. The CDR3 region has the DNA TGTGCCAGCAGCTCAACAGGTGGATCTGGGACTGAAGCTTTCTTT.